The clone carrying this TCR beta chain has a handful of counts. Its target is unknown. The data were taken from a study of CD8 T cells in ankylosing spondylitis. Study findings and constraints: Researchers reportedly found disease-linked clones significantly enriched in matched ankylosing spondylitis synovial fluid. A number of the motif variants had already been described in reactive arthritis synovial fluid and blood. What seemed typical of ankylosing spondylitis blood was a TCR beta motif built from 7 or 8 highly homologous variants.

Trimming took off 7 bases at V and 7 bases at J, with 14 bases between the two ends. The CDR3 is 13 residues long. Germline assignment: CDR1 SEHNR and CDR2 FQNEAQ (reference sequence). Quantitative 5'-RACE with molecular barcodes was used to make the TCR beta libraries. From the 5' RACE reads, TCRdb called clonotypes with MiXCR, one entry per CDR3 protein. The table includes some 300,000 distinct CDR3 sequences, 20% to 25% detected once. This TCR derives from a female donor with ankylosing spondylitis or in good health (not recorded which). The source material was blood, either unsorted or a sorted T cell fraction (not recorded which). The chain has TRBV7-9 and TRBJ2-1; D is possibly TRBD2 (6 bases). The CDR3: CASILLSGNEQFF. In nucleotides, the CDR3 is TGTGCCAGCATCCTCTTAAGCGGGAATGAGCAGTTCTTC.